The 21 T cell receptor beta chains reported below all come from one sample, sequenced in a study of blood T cells in healthy people across ages. Together with a sample-barcoded 5' primer, a J-beta primer mix was included in a second PCR lasting about 7 to 11 cycles. TCRdb redid the calling of the 5' RACE reads with MiXCR, one entry per CDR3 protein. The sample lists nearly 800,000 distinct CDR3 sequences; around three fifths were seen once. The sequenced sample consisted of blood. The receptors shown here come from a man aged 35-49 years in good health.

The chain combines TRBV6-5 with TRBJ2-4, with no clear D. Germline assignment: CDR1 MNHEY and CDR2 SVGAGI. V gave up 8 bases and J gave up 6 bases, with 8 bases separating them. This CDR3 has 11 residues. CDR3 sequence (DNA): TGTGCCAGCGGGTCTGGAAACATTCAGTACTTC. This sequence encodes CASGSGNIQYF.

V usage is TRBV28 and J usage is TRBJ2-3, with D hard to call. Germline loops: CDR1 MDHEN, CDR2 SYDVKM. This CDR3 has 13 amino acids. V was trimmed by 10 bases and J by 0 bases, leaving 11 bases between them. CDR3 in DNA: TGTGCCACAGCAGCAACTAGCACAGATACGCAGTATTTT. This translates into CATAATSTDTQYF.

The chain links TRBV5-1 to TRBJ2-3; D may correspond to TRBD1 or TRBD2 (7 bases each). CDR1 and CDR2 (germline): SGHRS, YFSETQ. The CDR3 has 14 residues. Trimming cost V 6 bases and J 3 bases, with 14 bases left between them. CDR3 in amino acids: CASTSRGGTDTQYF. Here the CDR3 DNA reads TGCGCCAGCACCAGCAGGGGGGGTACAGATACGCAGTATTTT.

The chain has TRBV11-2 and TRBJ1-1; no reliable D call. CDR1 SGHAT and CDR2 FQNNGV come from the germline V gene. The CDR3 has 11 amino acids. The V and J ends lost 8 bases and 3 bases respectively, with 7 bases between them. CDR3 DNA sequence: TGTGCCAGCGTCGGGGACACTGAAGCTTTCTTT. This encodes CASVGDTEAFF.

This clonotype was counted a single time. The rearrangement joins TRBV6-5 to TRBJ2-7; D unclear. V gave up 0 bases and J gave up 6 bases, with 9 bases separating them. CDR1 and CDR2 (germline): MNHEY, SVGAGI. CDR3 length: 13 amino acids. CDR3 residues: CASSYSTMGEQYF. The CDR3 DNA reads TGTGCCAGCAGTTACTCGACCATGGGCGAGCAGTACTTC.

The rearrangement uses TRBV29-1 and TRBJ2-7; no reliable D call. In germline, CDR1 is SQVTM, CDR2 ANQGSEA. This CDR3 comprises 14 residues. Trimming stripped 4 bases from V and 4 bases from J, with 17 bases between. CDR3 nucleotide sequence: TGCAGCGTTGTATTTCCCCGGTTGGGGTACGAGCAGTACTTC. It translates to CSVVFPRLGYEQYF.

The sample holds a few counts of this clonotype. For the CDR3, the DNA is TGCAGCGTTGAAGCTCGAGGGGGGGGCTACACCTTC. This translates into CSVEARGGGYTF. The V gene is TRBV29-1, the J gene TRBJ1-2; tentatively, D is TRBD1 (6 bases). V lost 1 base to trimming and J lost 8 bases, with 11 bases between them. CDR1 SQVTM and CDR2 ANQGSEA come from the germline V gene. The CDR3 totals 12 residues.

V usage is TRBV4-3 and J usage is TRBJ1-1; D call uncertain. The V gene lost 0 bases and the J gene lost 5 bases, with 7 bases spanning the gap. This CDR3 has 13 amino acids. The germline gives CDR1 LGHNA, CDR2 YSLEER. CDR3 region: CASSQDRLTEAFF. The DNA for the CDR3 is TGCGCCAGCAGCCAAGACAGGCTTACTGAAGCTTTCTTT.

This chain joins TRBV2 and TRBJ1-2; TRBD1 agrees at 10 bases. With V trimmed by 6 bases and J by 2 bases, 3 bases remained unmatched. The CDR3 totals 14 residues. The germline gives CDR1 SNHLY, CDR2 FYNNEI. CDR3 bases: TGTGCCAGCAGAGACAGGGGGCGGAACTATGGCTACACCTTC. Protein sequence: CASRDRGRNYGYTF.

The chain joins TRBV6-6 to TRBJ1-1; 7 positions match TRBD1. CDR1 is MNHNY, CDR2 SVGAGI, per germline (reference sequence). This CDR3 contains 15 residues. Germline trimming cut 4 bases from V and 5 bases from J; bases unmatched to any gene: 10. CDR3 DNA sequence: TGTGCCAGCAGTTCCCCCCGACAGGGTGAGACTGAAGCTTTCTTT. Translation gives CASSSPRQGETEAFF.

The chain joins TRBV7-6 to TRBJ1-2; 8 bases agree with TRBD1. The CDR3 spans 12 residues. Trimming cost V 5 bases and J 9 bases; bases outside gene matches: 5. The germline V gene encodes CDR1 SGHVS and CDR2 FNYEAQ. As DNA, the CDR3 is TGTGCCAGCAGCGTTACAGGGGGAAGCTACACCTTC. Translating gives CASSVTGGSYTF.

This clonotype was observed a few times. The chain is built from TRBV29-1 and TRBJ2-3; no reliable D call. Germline V lookup: CDR1 SQVTM, CDR2 ANQGSEA. Trimming stripped 2 bases from V and 4 bases from J, with 4 bases between. This CDR3 has 11 residues. The CDR3 DNA follows: TGCAGCGTTGAACCTGCAGATACGCAGTATTTT. Translating gives CSVEPADTQYF.

This chain uses TRBV20-1 with TRBJ2-3, with TRBD2 identical over 7 bases. This CDR3 has 16 residues. Unmatched junction bases numbered 13, after V lost 1 base and J lost 6 bases. Per germline, CDR1 DFQATT and CDR2 SNEGSKA (reference sequence). The CDR3 DNA reads TGCAGTGCTAGAGTCCCTCGCGGCGGGAGCCTGGATACGCAGTATTTT. It specifies CSARVPRGGSLDTQYF.

This clonotype was seen only a few times. This chain uses TRBV12-5 with TRBJ2-7; either TRBD1 or TRBD2 may fit D (5 bases each). CDR1 and CDR2 from the germline V gene are LGHNT and FRNRAP. V gave up 7 bases and J gave up 3 bases, with 19 bases separating them. This CDR3 contains 15 residues. Here the CDR3 DNA reads TGTGCTAGTGAGAGGGACGGAGGATTATACTACGAGCAGTACTTC. It specifies CASERDGGLYYEQYF.

The J gene is TRBJ2-1, the V gene TRBV5-6; the match to TRBD2 covers 12 bases. This CDR3 is built from 15 residues. J was trimmed by 6 bases and V by 4 bases; bases with no gene match: 5. The germline gives CDR1 SGHDT, CDR2 YYEEEE. CDR3 sequence: CASSQTSGSFNEQFF. The CDR3 nucleotides are TGTGCCAGCAGCCAGACTAGCGGGAGTTTCAATGAGCAGTTCTTC.

The chain couples TRBV7-2 to TRBJ2-7, with unresolved D. The germline V gene encodes CDR1 SGHTA and CDR2 FQGNSA. This CDR3 has 15 amino acids. The V end was cut by 6 bases, the J end by 0 bases, with 15 bases between. The CDR3 DNA is TGTGCCAGCAGACGTCGGGCAGTAGACTCCTACGAGCAGTACTTC. It yields the protein CASRRRAVDSYEQYF.

This chain links TRBV6-5 with TRBJ2-7; TRBD1 agrees at 8 bases. The J call may not be correct, given that the DNA end is closer to TRBJ2-5. Germline V gene data show CDR1 as MNHEY and CDR2 as SVGAGI. The CDR3 consists of 13 residues. This CDR3 is CASRGDRGQTQYF. CDR3 coding DNA: TGTGCCAGCAGAGGCGACAGGGGACAGACCCAGTACTTC.

This chain connects TRBV27 to TRBJ1-4; tentative D call: TRBD1 (5 bases). The CDR3 has 14 residues. In germline, CDR1 is MNHEY, CDR2 SMNVEV (reference sequence). V was clipped by 4 bases and J by 5 bases, with 11 bases between them. The CDR3 nucleotides read TGTGCCAGCAGTTCACAGGCGGCGAATGAAAAACTGTTTTTT. Translated, it gives CASSSQAANEKLFF.

V usage is TRBV28 and J usage is TRBJ2-7, with TRBD1 identical over 9 bases. There are 12 residues in the CDR3. The ends lost 11 bases at V and 7 bases at J; junction bases unmatched: 9. CDR1 and CDR2 (germline): MDHEN, SYDVKM. Here the CDR3 reads CAAGTGLREQYF. CDR3 sequence (DNA): TGTGCCGCCGGGACAGGGTTAAGGGAGCAGTACTTC.

This chain links TRBV14 with TRBJ2-4, with D possibly called TRBD1 or TRBD2 (5 bases each). The CDR3 totals 19 residues. V lost 0 bases, J lost 1 base, and 19 bases lay in between. Germline values: CDR1 SGHDN, CDR2 FVKESK. The CDR3 sequence is CASSQDSGSGRFAKNIQYF. The CDR3 DNA follows: TGTGCCAGCAGCCAAGATTCTGGTTCGGGGCGTTTCGCCAAAAACATTCAGTACTTC.

This clonotype has a handful of counts. The V call is TRBV9, the J call TRBJ2-1; TRBD2 matches at 12 bases. Germline assignment: CDR1 SGDLS and CDR2 YYNGEE. Germline trimming cut 2 bases from V and 7 bases from J; bases unmatched to any gene: 4. CDR3 size: 15 residues. Here the CDR3 DNA reads TGTGCCAGCAGCGTTACTAGCGGGAGGACAAATGAGCAGTTCTTC. Its translation is CASSVTSGRTNEQFF.